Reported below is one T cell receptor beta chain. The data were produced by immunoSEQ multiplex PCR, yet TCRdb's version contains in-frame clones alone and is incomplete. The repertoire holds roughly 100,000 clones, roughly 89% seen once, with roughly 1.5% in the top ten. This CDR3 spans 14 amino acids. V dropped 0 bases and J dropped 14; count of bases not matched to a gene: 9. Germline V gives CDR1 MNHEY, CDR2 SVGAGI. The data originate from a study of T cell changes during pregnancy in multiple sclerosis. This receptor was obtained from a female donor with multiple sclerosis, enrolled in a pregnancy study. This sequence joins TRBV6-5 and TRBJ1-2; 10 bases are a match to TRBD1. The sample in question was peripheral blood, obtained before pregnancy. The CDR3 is CASSYSGTGDILTF. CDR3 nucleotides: TGTGCCAGCAGTTACTCCGGGACAGGGGATATCCTTACCTTC.